These T cell receptor beta chains were read from a single sample in a study of cytomegalovirus exposure and HLA in healthy donors. The assay was immunoSEQ multiplex PCR, and TCRdb's table has in-frame clones only and misses some. The table lists over 150,000 clones, 75% to 90% of them singletons. The sample taken for sequencing was PBMCs. The receptors were sampled from a man younger than 45 in good health and CMV-seronegative. The CDR3 runs from the conserved cysteine through the conserved F or W. A D gene is named only where the DNA matches it firmly.

J: TRBJ2-3
length: 17
V: TRBV15
D: TRBD1
CDR3: CATSRGPDRVSTDTQYF

J: TRBJ1-1
length: 13
V: TRBV29-1
D: .
CDR3: CSVDLTAIGYAFF

J: TRBJ2-3
length: 16
V: TRBV5-4
D: .
CDR3: CASSLDGGPRTDTQYF

J: TRBJ2-7
length: 13
V: TRBV5-4
D: .
CDR3: CASSFQGKDEQYF

J: TRBJ1-1
length: 14
V: TRBV6-5
D: .
CDR3: CASSYSGTFTEAFF

J: TRBJ2-3
length: 15
V: TRBV5-4
D: TRBD1
CDR3: CASSLEVGGQGAQYF

J: TRBJ1-2
length: 15
V: TRBV10-3
D: .
CDR3: CAISEPQGKAAGYTF

J: TRBJ2-3
length: 12
V: TRBV30
D: .
CDR3: CAWSYAADTQYF

J: TRBJ1-2
length: 14
V: TRBV28
D: TRBD1
CDR3: CASSPHGGGVGYTF

J: TRBJ2-7
length: 14
V: TRBV9
D: TRBD1
CDR3: CASSRRTGSYEQYF

J: TRBJ2-1
length: 12
V: TRBV2
D: .
CDR3: CASTRGPNEQFF

J: TRBJ2-1
length: 17
V: TRBV28
D: .
CDR3: CASIPRQVSTSYNEQFF

J: TRBJ2-7
length: 15
V: TRBV9
D: TRBD2
CDR3: CASSPTSAGGYEQYF

J: TRBJ1-5
length: 15
V: TRBV6-6
D: TRBD1
CDR3: CASRRGQGIRQPQHF

J: TRBJ1-1
length: 13
V: TRBV5-4
D: TRBD1
CDR3: CASSLGQDTEAFF

J: TRBJ2-7
length: 15
V: TRBV6-6
D: TRBD1
CDR3: CASSGTGGWPYEQYF

J: TRBJ2-2
length: 17
V: TRBV19
D: TRBD2
CDR3: CASSIGLAGGLAGELFF

J: TRBJ1-2
length: 14
V: TRBV6-1
D: .
CDR3: CASKESTGHYGYTF

J: TRBJ1-1
length: 13
V: TRBV7-6
D: .
CDR3: CASSSGVRTEAFF

J: TRBJ1-1
length: 14
V: TRBV7-9
D: .
CDR3: CASSLAAGPREAFF

J: .
length: 15
V: TRBV14
D: .
CDR3: CASSQEKAEAYEQYF

J: TRBJ2-7
length: 16
V: TRBV7-8
D: TRBD1
CDR3: CASSLALFGQAYEQYF

J: TRBJ1-2
length: 13
V: TRBV7-2
D: .
CDR3: CASRLSGIYGYTF

J: TRBJ2-3
length: 17
V: TRBV7-3
D: TRBD2
CDR3: CASSLGGLAGATDTQYF

J: TRBJ2-7
length: 11
V: TRBV5-6
D: .
CDR3: CASSSGIEQYF

J: TRBJ1-1
length: 14
V: TRBV7-9
D: TRBD1
CDR3: CSSSLTGVNTEAFF

J: TRBJ2-7
length: 15
V: TRBV9
D: TRBD1
CDR3: CASSGGTGVSYEQYF

J: TRBJ2-4
length: 18
V: TRBV2
D: TRBD2
CDR3: CASSSFAGGGAGGNIQYF

J: TRBJ2-1
length: 16
V: TRBV27
D: TRBD2
CDR3: CASSFRLAAFYSEQFF

J: TRBJ1-4
length: 15
V: TRBV4-2
D: .
CDR3: CASSKRRGYNEKLFF

J: TRBJ2-7
length: 15
V: TRBV30
D: TRBD2
CDR3: CAWSGISGNSYEQYF